Below, 17 T cell receptor beta chains from the same sample are listed, as sequenced in a study of blood T cell repertoires in COVID-19. TCRdb's copy holds only in-frame clones and misses some; the assay was immunoSEQ multiplex PCR. The sample consists of about 130,000 clones, about 86% of them appearing once. Sample: PBMCs or T cells enriched from blood (not recorded which). The receptor set was obtained from a man aged 45-65 years who had recovered from COVID-19.

This clone came up a few times. Distinct nucleotide sequences in the sample also encode this CDR3. The V gene is TRBV30, the J gene TRBJ1-1; TRBD1 matches at 8 bases. Per germline, CDR1 GTSNPN and CDR2 SVGIG (reference sequence). J gave up 5 bases and V 0 bases, and 2 bases lay outside the gene matches. CDR3 size: 13 residues. This CDR3 is CAWSVTGGTEAFF. CDR3 bases: TGTGCCTGGAGTGTAACAGGGGGTACTGAAGCTTTCTTT.

The V call is TRBV7-8, the J call TRBJ1-2; a weak D match, TRBD1 (6 bases). V lost 1 base and J 4 bases, leaving 16 bases between the germline ends. The CDR3 totals 16 residues. Germline-derived CDR1 and CDR2 are SGHVS and FQNEAQ. CDR3 DNA: TGTGCCAGCAGCTTAGGGGGGACAAACTCGGGCTATGGCTACACCTTC. Its protein is CASSLGGTNSGYGYTF.

This clone was detected only a few times. The chain has TRBV6-6 and TRBJ2-7; 8 nucleotides agree with TRBD1. The CDR3 totals 13 residues. J was trimmed by 9 bases and V by 2 bases; bases with no gene match: 6. Germline V gives CDR1 MNHNY, CDR2 SVGAGI (reference sequence). The CDR3 here is CASSYTGQGGQYF. CDR3 sequence (DNA): TGTGCCAGCAGTTACACTGGACAGGGAGGGCAGTACTTC.

V usage is TRBV13 and J usage is TRBJ2-2; the match to TRBD1 covers 9 bases. Trimming removed 5 bases from V and 7 bases from J; junction bases left unmatched: 11. CDR3 length equals 16 residues. CDR1 and CDR2 (germline): PRHDT, FYEKMQ (reference sequence). CDR3 sequence reads: CASSPRDRVVVGELFF. The CDR3 region has the DNA TGTGCCAGCAGCCCGAGGGACAGGGTGGTAGTCGGGGAGCTGTTTTTT.

There are a few counts of this clone. The rearrangement joins TRBV12-3 or TRBV12-4 to TRBJ1-1, with D maybe TRBD1 (6 bases). V was clipped by 6 bases and J by 3 bases, with 11 bases between them. This CDR3 contains 13 residues. In nucleotides, the CDR3 is TGTGCCAGCAGGGGAGGGGGGGACACTGAAGCTTTCTTT. This translates into CASRGGGDTEAFF.

This chain joins TRBV4-2 and TRBJ2-3; 13 bases fit TRBD2. CDR1 and CDR2 from the germline V gene are LGHNA and YNFKEQ. CDR3 size: 16 residues. V dropped 3 bases and J dropped 6; count of bases not matched to a gene: 6. This chain's CDR3 is CASSQTLAGGPDTQYF. The CDR3 DNA reads as TGTGCCAGCAGCCAGACACTAGCGGGGGGGCCCGATACGCAGTATTTT.

The chain recombines TRBV6-1 with TRBJ1-1, with 7 positions matching TRBD1. CDR3 size: 15 residues. CDR1 and CDR2 (germline): MNHNS, SASEGT. V was clipped by 2 bases and J by 1 base; unmatched bases: 4. CDR3 sequence: CASSEYRTGNTEAFF. The CDR3 nucleotides read TGTGCCAGCAGTGAATATCGGACAGGGAACACTGAAGCTTTCTTT.

The chain couples TRBV3-1 (or the pseudogene TRBV3-2) to TRBJ2-1, with 8 bases identical to TRBD1. From germline, CDR1 is LGHDT and CDR2 YNNKEL (reference sequence). The CDR3 loop spans 17 amino acids. V gave up 3 bases and J gave up 5 bases; unmatched junction bases: 12. CDR3 bases: TGTGCCAGCAGCCAGTTGGGCGGACAGGGTATTCACAATGAGCAGTTCTTC. Amino acid sequence: CASSQLGGQGIHNEQFF.

The chain joins TRBV9 to TRBJ1-2; D is unclear. This CDR3 is 12 amino acids long. The V and J ends lost 5 bases and 4 bases respectively, with 9 bases between them. CDR1 is SGDLS, CDR2 YYNGEE, per germline. The CDR3 DNA reads TGTGCCAGCAGGCGCGGGGTCTATGGCTACACCTTC. The encoded protein is CASRRGVYGYTF. Based on the CDR3 plus reference TRBV9 and TRBJ1-2, the full variable domain is DSGVTQTPKHLITATGQRVTLRCSPRSGDLSVYWYQQSLDQGLQFLIQYYNGEERAKGNILERFSAQQFPDLHSELNLSSLELGDSALYFCASRRGVYGYTFGSGTRLTVV.

This clone was seen just once. The chain uses TRBV7-2 and TRBJ1-1; 8 nucleotides agree with TRBD1. With 5 bases clipped from V and 7 bases from J, the junction kept 9 bases outside the gene matches. CDR1 is SGHTA, CDR2 FQGNSA, per germline. The CDR3 runs 14 residues. CDR3 in DNA: TGTGCCAGCAGCCCAGTGACAGGGGCGAGTGAAGCTTTCTTT. Translation: CASSPVTGASEAFF.

The rearrangement joins TRBV7-8 to TRBJ1-1; D remains unclear. CDR1 and CDR2 from the germline V gene are SGHVS and FQNEAQ. Trimming removed 1 base from V and 1 base from J, with 7 bases in between. CDR3 length: 14 amino acids. CDR3 sequence reads: CASSLVAGNTEAFF. The CDR3 DNA reads TGTGCCAGCAGCTTAGTTGCGGGGAACACTGAAGCTTTCTTT.

The V and J genes are TRBV6-6 and TRBJ2-1, with 9 bases lining up with TRBD1. The CDR3 extends over 12 amino acids. Germline CDR1 and CDR2: MNHNY and SVGAGI (reference sequence). J gave up 8 bases and V 9 bases, and 5 bases lay outside the gene matches. CDR3 nucleotides: TGTGCCAGGGGACAGGGCCCTCATGAGCAGTTCTTC. Residues: CARGQGPHEQFF.

This rearrangement joins TRBV4-3 to TRBJ1-5; D unresolved. The ends were cut back, 2 bases at V and 6 bases at J, with 11 bases in the middle. CDR3 length: 14 amino acids. Germline CDR1 and CDR2: LGHNA and YSLEER. CDR3 residues: CASSQRQGTQPQHF. As DNA, the CDR3 is TGCGCCAGCAGCCAAAGACAAGGTACTCAGCCCCAGCATTTT.

This rearrangement joins TRBV15 to TRBJ2-3; possible D gene TRBD2, 5 bases. Germline V gene data show CDR1 as LNHNV and CDR2 as YYDKDF (reference sequence). The ends were cut back, 0 bases at V and 0 bases at J, with 16 bases in the middle. CDR3 length: 18 amino acids. CDR3: CATSRDPSWRTSTDTQYF. Written as DNA, the CDR3 is TGTGCCACCAGCAGAGATCCATCATGGCGGACTAGCACAGATACGCAGTATTTT.

The CDR3 DNA reads as TGTGCCAGCAGCCACTTCTCGATGCAGGATCAGCCCCAGCATTTT. It yields the protein CASSHFSMQDQPQHF. The V gene is TRBV7-3, the J gene TRBJ1-5; D gene unclear. Germline CDR1 reads SGHTA; CDR2 reads FQGTGA. The CDR3 contains 15 residues. V was clipped by 5 bases and J by 5 bases, with 16 bases between them.

CDR3 nucleotides: TGTGCCAGCAGCTTATTGGTCGGGACAGGGCTGGAAAAACTGTTTTTT. As protein: CASSLLVGTGLEKLFF. This chain joins TRBV7-9 and TRBJ1-4; 9 positions agree with TRBD1. V dropped 2 bases and J dropped 8; count of bases not matched to a gene: 9. The CDR3 sequence is 16 residues long. In germline, CDR1 is SEHNR, CDR2 FQNEAQ (reference sequence).

This chain connects TRBV6-5 to TRBJ2-1; 9 bases agree with TRBD1. V was pared by 0 bases and J by 3 bases, with 3 bases of the junction left unmatched. CDR1 MNHEY and CDR2 SVGAGI come from the germline V gene. This CDR3 contains 16 residues. Written as DNA, the CDR3 is TGTGCCAGCAGTTACTCGGCGGGACAGGGCTACAATGAGCAGTTCTTC. It encodes CASSYSAGQGYNEQFF.